The 13 T cell receptor beta chains listed next were all sequenced from one sample in a study of control samples from healthy donors and cancer patients. Repertoires were generated with immunoSEQ multiplex PCR, while TCRdb's copy carries only in-frame clones and drops some. Among 390,000 or so clones listed, about 93% were seen once. The sequencing sample was made of PBMCs. The source is a man between 40 and 49 years old with head and neck cancer.

A few counts support this clone. V gene TRBV30 combines with J gene TRBJ1-1; unclear D gene. The CDR3 has 13 residues. With 0 bases removed from V and 1 base from J, the gap between germline ends came to 6 bases. CDR1 and CDR2 from the germline V gene are GTSNPN and SVGIG (reference sequence). For the CDR3, the DNA is TGTGCCTGGAGTGTTGTGCAGAACACTGAAGCTTTCTTT. Its protein is CAWSVVQNTEAFF. The full variable domain, with the rest looked up from reference TRBV30 and TRBJ1-1, is SQTIHQWPATLVQPVGSPLSLECTVEGTSNPNLYWYRQAAGRGLQLLFYSVGIGQISSEVPQNLSASRPQDRQFILSSKKLLLSDSGFYLCAWSVVQNTEAFFGQGTRLTVV.

Note on this clone: The same CDR3 also results from other DNA sequences found in this sample. The chain has TRBV7-2 and TRBJ2-7; unclear D gene. With 4 bases removed from V and 2 bases from J, the gap between germline ends came to 3 bases. CDR1 is SGHTA and CDR2 is FQGNSA in the germline V gene. The CDR3 runs 11 residues. The CDR3 coding sequence is TGTGCCAGCAGCTCTGCCTACGAGCAGTACTTC. This gives the protein CASSSAYEQYF.

The CDR3 coding sequence is TGCGCCAGCAGCCCCCGGGACAAGACCCCTGGGGCCAACGTCCTGACTTTC. Its translation is CASSPRDKTPGANVLTF. The chain joins TRBV5-1 to TRBJ2-6; possibly TRBD1 for D (6 bases). The CDR3 contains 17 residues. CDR1 is SGHRS, CDR2 YFSETQ, per germline. The germline V and J ends were trimmed by 4 bases and 2 bases, with 16 bases remaining between them.

The J gene is TRBJ2-1, the V gene TRBV29-1; 13 nucleotides match TRBD2. Germline CDR1 reads SQVTM; CDR2 reads ANQGSEA. This CDR3 is 14 amino acids long. The J segment lost 3 bases and the V segment lost 7 bases, leaving 3 bases of the junction unmatched. In DNA form, the CDR3 reads TGCAGCGCTGGGACTAGCGGGAACTACAATGAGCAGTTCTTC. As protein: CSAGTSGNYNEQFF.

This clone was seen only once. The CDR3 spells CASSFNGLAGRSYNEQFF. CDR3 coding DNA: TGTGCCAGCAGCTTCAACGGACTAGCGGGTCGGTCCTACAATGAGCAGTTCTTC. V gene TRBV11-3 combines with J gene TRBJ2-1, with 11 bases identical to TRBD2. Unmatched junction bases numbered 8, after V lost 3 bases and J lost 1 base. The length of the CDR3 is 18 residues. Germline V gene data show CDR1 as SGHNT and CDR2 as YENEEA.

In its sample, this clone was seen once. The chain couples TRBV30 to TRBJ1-2; no definite D call. V lost 0 bases and J 5 bases, leaving 10 bases between the germline ends. The germline V gene encodes CDR1 GTSNPN and CDR2 SVGIG (reference sequence). CDR3 length: 13 amino acids. The CDR3 bases are TGTGCCTGGAGTGTAATGGGAGCTTATGGCTACACCTTC. Translated: CAWSVMGAYGYTF.

V is TRBV6-4 and J is TRBJ1-2, with D hard to call. The CDR3 loop spans 15 amino acids. Per the germline V gene, CDR1 is MRHNA and CDR2 is SNTAGT. Trimming took off 4 bases at V and 1 base at J, with 13 bases between the two ends. CDR3 sequence: CASSVSGVGNYGYTF. DNA of the CDR3: TGTGCCAGCAGTGTCTCTGGAGTGGGTAACTATGGCTACACCTTC.

This sequence joins TRBV11-1 and TRBJ1-2, with 8 bases that match TRBD1. The CDR3 totals 16 residues. Trimming at V came to 0 bases and at J to 4 bases, leaving 7 bases not matched to a gene. CDR1 SGHAT and CDR2 FQDESV come from the germline V gene (reference sequence). CDR3 in amino acids: CASSLAPGQVGYGYTF. CDR3 DNA: TGTGCCAGCAGCTTAGCCCCGGGACAGGTTGGCTATGGCTACACCTTC.

This chain connects TRBV11-3 to TRBJ2-3; the match to TRBD2 covers 11 bases. The CDR3 has 18 residues. V dropped 2 bases and J dropped 2; count of bases not matched to a gene: 9. Germline V gene sequence: CDR1 SGHNT, CDR2 YENEEA. CDR3 loop: CASSLRLAGYGDTDTQYF. CDR3 coding DNA: TGTGCCAGCAGCTTAAGACTAGCGGGATACGGGGACACAGATACGCAGTATTTT. The full variable domain, in which reference TRBV11-3 and TRBJ2-3 provide the parts outside the CDR3, is EAGVVQSPRYKIIEKKQPVAFWCNPISGHNTLYWYLQNLGQGPELLIRYENEEAVDDSQLPKDRFSAERLKGVDSTLKIQPAELGDSAVYLCASSLRLAGYGDTDTQYFGPGTRLTVL.

V gene TRBV5-6 combines with J gene TRBJ1-5; 7 bases are a match to TRBD1. CDR3 length: 14 residues. Germline CDR1 reads SGHDT; CDR2 reads YYEEEE. Germline trimming cut 2 bases from V and 7 bases from J; bases unmatched to any gene: 6. In DNA form, the CDR3 reads TGTGCCAGCAGCTTACAGGGGATGAGACAGCCCCAGCATTTT. Amino acids: CASSLQGMRQPQHF.

The chain couples TRBV11-3 to TRBJ1-6; 8 bases are a match to TRBD1. Trimming removed 5 bases from V and 6 bases from J; junction bases left unmatched: 3. The germline CDR1 and CDR2 sequences are SGHNT and YENEEA. The CDR3 has 14 residues. This CDR3 is CASSLTGGNSPLHF. CDR3 nucleotides: TGTGCCAGCAGCCTCACAGGGGGTAATTCACCCCTCCACTTT.

This rearrangement joins TRBV9 to TRBJ2-3; 7 positions match TRBD2. CDR1 and CDR2 from the germline V gene are SGDLS and YYNGEE. The V segment lost 4 bases and the J segment 8 bases; nucleotides outside the gene matches: 10. The CDR3 sequence is 14 residues long. The CDR3 is CASSPRGGGGTQYF. CDR3 sequence (DNA): TGTGCCAGCAGCCCGCGAGGTGGCGGGGGTACGCAGTATTTT.

A few counts support this clone. This chain uses TRBV5-1 with TRBJ2-5; 9 bases fit TRBD1. Trimming took 3 bases from V and 4 from J; bases not matched to a gene: 4. There are 14 residues in the CDR3. The V gene's germline CDR1 is SGHRS and CDR2 YFSETQ. The CDR3: CASSSGQGLETQYF. The CDR3 nucleotides read TGCGCCAGCAGCTCCGGACAGGGGTTAGAGACCCAGTACTTC. Supplemented by reference TRBV5-1 and TRBJ2-5, the full variable domain reads KAGVTQTPRYLIKTRGQQVTLSCSPISGHRSVSWYQQTPGQGLQFLFEYFSETQRNKGNFPGRFSGRQFSNSRSEMNVSTLELGDSALYLCASSSGQGLETQYFGPGTRLLVL.